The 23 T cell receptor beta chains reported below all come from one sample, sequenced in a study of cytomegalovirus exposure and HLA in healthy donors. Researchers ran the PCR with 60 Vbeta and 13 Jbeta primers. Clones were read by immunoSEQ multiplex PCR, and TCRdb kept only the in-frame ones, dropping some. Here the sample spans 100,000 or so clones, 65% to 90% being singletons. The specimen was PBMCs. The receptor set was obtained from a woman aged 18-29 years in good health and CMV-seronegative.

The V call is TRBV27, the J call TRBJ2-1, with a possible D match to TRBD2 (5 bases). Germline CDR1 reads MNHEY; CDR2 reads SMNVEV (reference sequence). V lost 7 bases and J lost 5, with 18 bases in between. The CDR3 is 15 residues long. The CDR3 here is CASKRGIEPNNEQFF. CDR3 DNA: TGTGCCAGCAAACGGGGAATAGAACCAAACAATGAGCAGTTCTTC.

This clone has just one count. For the CDR3, the DNA is TGTGCCAGCAGTTCCGGTTCGTTGAATGAGCAGTTCTTC. This encodes CASSSGSLNEQFF. The chain uses TRBV27 and TRBJ2-1; no clear D gene. This CDR3 has 13 residues. Trimming stripped 4 bases from V and 7 bases from J, with 11 bases between. The V gene's germline CDR1 is MNHEY and CDR2 SMNVEV (reference sequence).

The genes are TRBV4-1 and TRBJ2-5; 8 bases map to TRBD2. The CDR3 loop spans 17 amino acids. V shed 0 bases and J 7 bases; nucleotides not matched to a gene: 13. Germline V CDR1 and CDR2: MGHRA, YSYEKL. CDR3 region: CASSQERGGLGVGTQYF. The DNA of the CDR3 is TGCGCCAGCAGCCAAGAACGGGGGGGCCTGGGGGTTGGGACCCAGTACTTC.

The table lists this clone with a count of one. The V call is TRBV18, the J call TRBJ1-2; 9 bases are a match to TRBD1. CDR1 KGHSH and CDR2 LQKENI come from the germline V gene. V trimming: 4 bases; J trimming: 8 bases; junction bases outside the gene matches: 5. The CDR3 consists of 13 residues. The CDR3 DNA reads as TGTGCCAGCTCACTGGGACAGGGAGGAGGCTACACCTTC. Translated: CASSLGQGGGYTF.

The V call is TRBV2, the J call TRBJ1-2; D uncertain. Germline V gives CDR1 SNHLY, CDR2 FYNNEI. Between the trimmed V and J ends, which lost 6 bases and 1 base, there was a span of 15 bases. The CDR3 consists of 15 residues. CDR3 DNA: TGTGCCAGCAGCCGAAACTTTCTAAGTAACTATGGCTACACCTTC. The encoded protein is CASSRNFLSNYGYTF.

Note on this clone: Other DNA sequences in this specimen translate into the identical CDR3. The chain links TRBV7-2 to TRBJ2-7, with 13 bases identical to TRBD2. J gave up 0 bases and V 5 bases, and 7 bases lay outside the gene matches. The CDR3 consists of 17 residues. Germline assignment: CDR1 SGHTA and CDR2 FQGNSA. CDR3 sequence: CASSRGLAGASSYEQYF. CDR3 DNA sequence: TGTGCCAGCAGCCGTGGACTAGCGGGGGCGAGCTCCTACGAGCAGTACTTC.

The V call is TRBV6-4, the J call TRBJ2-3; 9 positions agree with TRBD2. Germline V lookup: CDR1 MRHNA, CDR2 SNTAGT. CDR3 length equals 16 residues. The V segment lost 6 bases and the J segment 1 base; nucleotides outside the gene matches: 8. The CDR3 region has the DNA TGTGCCAGCAGCCCCGGTGCTAGCGGGGGCACAGATACGCAGTATTTT. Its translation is CASSPGASGGTDTQYF.

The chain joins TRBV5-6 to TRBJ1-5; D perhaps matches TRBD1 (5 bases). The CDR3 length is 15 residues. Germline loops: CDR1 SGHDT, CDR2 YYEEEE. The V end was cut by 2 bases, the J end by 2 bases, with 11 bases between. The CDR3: CASSFSTDGNQPQHF. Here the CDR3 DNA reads TGTGCCAGCAGCTTTTCGACAGATGGCAATCAGCCCCAGCATTTT.

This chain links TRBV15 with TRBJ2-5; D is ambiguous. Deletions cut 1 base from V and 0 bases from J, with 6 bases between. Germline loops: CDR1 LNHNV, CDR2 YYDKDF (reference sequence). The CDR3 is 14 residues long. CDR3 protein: CATSRGLNQETQYF. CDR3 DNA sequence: TGTGCCACCAGCAGAGGTCTAAACCAAGAGACCCAGTACTTC.

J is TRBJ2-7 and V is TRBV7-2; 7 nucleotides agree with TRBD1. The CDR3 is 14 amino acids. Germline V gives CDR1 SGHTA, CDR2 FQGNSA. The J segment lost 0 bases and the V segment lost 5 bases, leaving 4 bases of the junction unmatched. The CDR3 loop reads CASSLDRASYEQYF. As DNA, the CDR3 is TGTGCCAGCAGCCTCGACAGGGCCTCCTACGAGCAGTACTTC. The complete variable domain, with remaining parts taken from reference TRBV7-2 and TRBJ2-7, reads GAGVSQSPSNKVTEKGKDVELRCDPISGHTALYWYRQSLGQGLEFLIYFQGNSAPDKSGLPSDRFSAERTGGSVSTLTIQRTQQEDSAVYLCASSLDRASYEQYFGPGTRLTVT.

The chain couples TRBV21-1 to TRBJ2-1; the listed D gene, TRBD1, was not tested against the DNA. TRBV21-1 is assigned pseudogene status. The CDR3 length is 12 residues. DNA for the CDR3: TGTGCCAGGCCGGGACAGTATCATGAGCAGTTCTTC. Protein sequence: CARPGQYHEQFF.

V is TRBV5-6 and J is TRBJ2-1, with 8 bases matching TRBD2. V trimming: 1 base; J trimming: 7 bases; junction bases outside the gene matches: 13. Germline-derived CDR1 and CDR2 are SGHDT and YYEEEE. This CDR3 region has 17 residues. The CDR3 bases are TGTGCCAGCAGCTTGCTTTGGGCTAGCGGGCTGGGAAATGAGCAGTTCTTC. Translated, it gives CASSLLWASGLGNEQFF.

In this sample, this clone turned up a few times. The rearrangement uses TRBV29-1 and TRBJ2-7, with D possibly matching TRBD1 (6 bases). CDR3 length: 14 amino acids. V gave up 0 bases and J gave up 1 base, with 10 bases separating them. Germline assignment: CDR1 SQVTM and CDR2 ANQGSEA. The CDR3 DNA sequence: TGCAGCGTTGAAGAGTGGGACAAATCCTACGAGCAGTACTTC. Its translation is CSVEEWDKSYEQYF.

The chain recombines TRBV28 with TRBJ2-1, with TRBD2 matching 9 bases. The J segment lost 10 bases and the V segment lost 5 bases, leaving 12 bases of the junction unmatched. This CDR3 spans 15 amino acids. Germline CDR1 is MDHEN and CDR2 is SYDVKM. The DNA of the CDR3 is TGTGCCAGCAGTCTATTGAGTAGCGGGAGAACGGAGCAGTTCTTC. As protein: CASSLLSSGRTEQFF. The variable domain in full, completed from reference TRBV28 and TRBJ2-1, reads DVKVTQSSRYLVKRTGEKVFLECVQDMDHENMFWYRQDPGLGLRLIYFSYDVKMKEKGDIPEGYSVSREKKERFSLILESASTNQTSMYLCASSLLSSGRTEQFFGPGTRLTVL.

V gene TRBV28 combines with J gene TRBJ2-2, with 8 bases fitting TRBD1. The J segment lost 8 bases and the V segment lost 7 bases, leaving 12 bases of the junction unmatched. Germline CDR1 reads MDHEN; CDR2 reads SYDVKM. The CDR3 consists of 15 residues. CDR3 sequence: CASTHWDRSGGELFF. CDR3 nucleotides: TGTGCCAGCACCCACTGGGACAGGTCTGGAGGGGAGCTGTTTTTT.

CDR3 residues: CAISRLAGAYEQYF. CDR3 nucleotide sequence: TGTGCCATCAGTAGACTAGCGGGAGCCTACGAGCAGTACTTC. The chain links TRBV10-3 to TRBJ2-5; the match to TRBD2 covers 12 bases. The closer fit of TRBJ2-7 to the DNA end suggests the J call may be wrong. The CDR3 spans 14 residues. In germline, CDR1 is ENHRY, CDR2 SYGVKD.

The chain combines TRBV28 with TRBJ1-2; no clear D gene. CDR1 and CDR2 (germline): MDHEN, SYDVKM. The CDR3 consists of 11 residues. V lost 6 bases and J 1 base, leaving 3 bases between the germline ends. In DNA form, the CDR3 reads TGTGCCAGCAGCAGTAACTATGGCTACACCTTC. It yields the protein CASSSNYGYTF.

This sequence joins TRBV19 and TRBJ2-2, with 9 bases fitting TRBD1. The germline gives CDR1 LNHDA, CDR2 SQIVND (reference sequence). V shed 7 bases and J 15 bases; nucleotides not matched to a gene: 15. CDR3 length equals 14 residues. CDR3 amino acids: CASTPGTGSGEVFF. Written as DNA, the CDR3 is TGTGCCAGTACCCCCGGGACAGGGAGCGGGGAAGTGTTTTTT.

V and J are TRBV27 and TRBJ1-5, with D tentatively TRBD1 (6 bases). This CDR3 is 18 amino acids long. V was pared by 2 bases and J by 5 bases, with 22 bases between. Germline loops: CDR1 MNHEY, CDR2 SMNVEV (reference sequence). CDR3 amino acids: CASSLRSGQSLRHQPQHF. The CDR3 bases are TGTGCCAGCAGTTTACGTTCCGGACAGAGTCTGAGGCATCAGCCCCAGCATTTT.

The CDR3 DNA reads TGTGCCAGCAGTGCCTCGGGGACCCAGTACTTC. It is translated as CASSASGTQYF. The V gene is TRBV27, the J gene TRBJ2-5; D unclear. In germline, CDR1 is MNHEY, CDR2 SMNVEV (reference sequence). The CDR3 has 11 amino acids. Deletions cut 5 bases from V and 7 bases from J, with 8 bases between.

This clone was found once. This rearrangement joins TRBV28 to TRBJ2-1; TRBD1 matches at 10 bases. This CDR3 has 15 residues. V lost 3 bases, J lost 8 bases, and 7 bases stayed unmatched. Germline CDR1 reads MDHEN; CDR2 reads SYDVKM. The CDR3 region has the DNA TGTGCCAGCAGTTTCGGGACAGGGGTTGCCTATGAGCAGTTCTTC. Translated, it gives CASSFGTGVAYEQFF.

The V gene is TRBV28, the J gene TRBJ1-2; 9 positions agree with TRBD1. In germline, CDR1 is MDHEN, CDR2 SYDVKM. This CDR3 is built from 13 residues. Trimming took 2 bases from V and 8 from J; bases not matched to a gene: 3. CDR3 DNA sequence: TGTGCCAGCAGTTTACCCGGGACAGGGGGCTACACCTTC. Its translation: CASSLPGTGGYTF.

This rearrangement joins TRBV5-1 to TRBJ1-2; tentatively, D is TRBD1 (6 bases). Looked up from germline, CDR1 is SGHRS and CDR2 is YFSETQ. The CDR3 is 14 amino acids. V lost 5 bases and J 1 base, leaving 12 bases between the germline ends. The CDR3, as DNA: TGCGCCAGCAGGGCACAGGGTGGTAACTATGGCTACACCTTC. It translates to CASRAQGGNYGYTF.